The 30 T cell receptor beta chains given below trace back to one sample, sequenced in a study of post-analysis software for immune sequencing data. Study-level results: Controls showed lower frequencies than patients for roughly 5 TRBV segments, and TRBV5-6, TRBV5-1 and TRBV20-1 were among these.

Built from TCR beta cDNA, the libraries had unique molecular identifiers in them. TCRdb re-derived calls from the PCR reads in MiXCR, one entry per CDR3 protein. The table lists roughly 800,000 distinct CDR3 sequences, around 45% of them singletons. These receptors lack a known antigen. The sequenced sample was blood. These receptor sequences come from a girl between 10 and 17 years old with multiple sclerosis.

The chain is built from TRBV6-5 and TRBJ2-5, with unresolved D. The J call may be wrong; the DNA end is better matched by TRBJ2-7. The CDR3 runs to 11 residues. Germline values: CDR1 MNHEY, CDR2 SVGAGI. CDR3 bases: TGTGCCAGCGGTAGAAGTAACGAGCAGTACTTC. Its protein is CASGRSNEQYF.

The J gene is TRBJ2-5, the V gene TRBV10-2, with D perhaps matching TRBD1 or TRBD2 (7 bases each). V lost 4 bases and J lost 11, with 20 bases in between. The CDR3 is made up of 14 amino acids. The germline CDR1 and CDR2 sequences are WSHSY and SAAADI. The CDR3 protein is CASSARLAQGEQYF. The DNA of the CDR3 is TGCGCCAGCAGTGCGAGACTAGCCCAGGGGGAGCAGTACTTC.

This clonotype was observed a few times. The gene calls are TRBV12-3 or TRBV12-4 and TRBJ2-3; the match to TRBD2 covers 7 bases. The CDR3 totals 15 residues. Losses at the gene ends were 6 bases for V and 1 base for J; bases not matched to a gene: 7. The CDR3 is CASSRYSGRTDTQYF. The CDR3 DNA is TGTGCCAGCAGCCGATATAGCGGGCGCACAGATACGCAGTATTTT.

The rearrangement joins TRBV9 to TRBJ2-5; the match to TRBD2 covers 9 bases. V gave up 2 bases and J gave up 5 bases; unmatched junction bases: 7. CDR1 is SGDLS and CDR2 is YYNGEE in the germline V gene. CDR3 size: 15 residues. The CDR3 loop is CASSVDASGIETQYF. CDR3 sequence (DNA): TGTGCCAGCAGCGTCGATGCTAGCGGGATCGAGACCCAGTACTTC.

This clonotype was observed a few times. The chain is built from TRBV29-1 and TRBJ2-7, with unresolved D. Germline values: CDR1 SQVTM, CDR2 ANQGSEA. This CDR3 is built from 11 residues. Between the trimmed V and J ends, which lost 3 bases and 5 bases, there was a span of 8 bases. The CDR3 bases are TGCAGCGTTGATCCACAGAACGAGCAGTACTTC. The encoded protein is CSVDPQNEQYF.

The chain joins TRBV12-3 or TRBV12-4 to TRBJ1-3; perhaps TRBD1 as D (5 bases). The CDR3 consists of 14 residues. V was cut by 7 bases and J by 4 bases, with 14 bases left in between. The CDR3 loop reads CASNIGAAGNTIYF. CDR3 DNA: TGTGCCAGCAATATCGGGGCTGCCGGAAACACCATATATTTT.

This sequence joins TRBV7-3 and TRBJ2-1; 8 bases agree with TRBD2. The junction had 9 bases not matched to a gene; V was cut back by 2 bases and J by 6 bases. Germline V gene lookup returns CDR1 SGHTA and CDR2 FQGTGA. CDR3 size: 16 residues. In DNA form, the CDR3 reads TGTGCCAGCAGCTTACGGGGCGGGAGGTTTAGCAATGAGCAGTTCTTC. Amino acids: CASSLRGGRFSNEQFF.

The gene calls are TRBV7-2 and TRBJ1-6; 11 nucleotides agree with TRBD1. V lost 5 bases, J lost 7 bases, and 7 bases stayed unmatched. This CDR3 comprises 16 residues. Germline V gene lookup returns CDR1 SGHTA and CDR2 FQGNSA. CDR3 region: CASSGQGASNNSPLHF. The CDR3 region has the DNA TGTGCCAGCAGCGGACAGGGGGCTTCAAACAATTCACCCCTCCACTTT.

The chain has TRBV28 and TRBJ2-7, with a possible D match to TRBD1 (5 bases). Germline V gene lookup returns CDR1 MDHEN and CDR2 SYDVKM. V was trimmed by 2 bases and J by 5 bases, leaving 16 bases between them. This CDR3 has 15 residues. The CDR3 DNA is TGTGCCAGCAGTTTAGGCCAGGGTCTTTGGCACGAGCAGTACTTC. Its protein is CASSLGQGLWHEQYF.

The CDR3 DNA follows: TGCAGCGCCCAACGACAGGGGGGGAACGAGCAGTACTTC. It codes for CSAQRQGGNEQYF. The rearrangement joins TRBV29-1 to TRBJ2-7, with TRBD1 matching over 9 bases. The junction had 9 bases not matched to a gene; V was cut back by 7 bases and J by 5 bases. The CDR3 extends over 13 amino acids. The germline CDR1 and CDR2 sequences are SQVTM and ANQGSEA.

The chain is built from TRBV4-1 and TRBJ1-1; D might be TRBD1 (5 bases). The CDR3 is 17 amino acids. The ends were cut back, 2 bases at V and 0 bases at J, with 16 bases in the middle. Germline V lookup: CDR1 MGHRA, CDR2 YSYEKL. The CDR3 spells CASSQPQTANLNTEAFF. The DNA of the CDR3 is TGCGCCAGCAGCCAACCACAGACAGCAAACTTGAACACTGAAGCTTTCTTT.

The chain is built from TRBV12-5 and TRBJ2-3; 7 nucleotides align to TRBD2. CDR1 is LGHNT, CDR2 FRNRAP, per germline. The CDR3 is 17 residues long. Germline trimming cut 2 bases from V and 1 base from J; bases unmatched to any gene: 9. CDR3 sequence: CASGLTTTSLGTDTQYF. CDR3 nucleotides: TGTGCTAGTGGTTTGACAACGACTAGCTTGGGCACAGATACGCAGTATTTT.

V gene TRBV7-2 combines with J gene TRBJ2-5, with 8 nucleotides matching TRBD1. Germline V gene data show CDR1 as SGHTA and CDR2 as FQGNSA. The junction had 8 bases not matched to a gene; V was cut back by 4 bases and J by 4 bases. The CDR3 totals 15 residues. CDR3 residues: CASSSDRGKAETQYF. The DNA of the CDR3 is TGTGCCAGCAGCTCAGACAGGGGCAAGGCAGAGACCCAGTACTTC.

The chain joins TRBV4-3 to TRBJ2-7; D is perhaps TRBD1 or TRBD2 (5 bases each). V was trimmed by 2 bases and J by 3 bases, leaving 14 bases between them. CDR3 length: 15 residues. Germline-derived CDR1 and CDR2 are LGHNA and YSLEER. CDR3 protein: CASSQHLGPNYEQYF. CDR3 DNA sequence: TGCGCCAGCAGCCAACACTTGGGACCAAACTACGAGCAGTACTTC.

The chain employs TRBV5-4 and TRBJ2-1; TRBD2 agrees at 7 bases. CDR1 SGHNT and CDR2 YYREEE come from the germline V gene (reference sequence). Trimming removed 4 bases from V and 0 bases from J; junction bases left unmatched: 10. The CDR3 extends over 17 amino acids. CDR3: CASSIPRGSSSYNEQFF. CDR3 bases: TGTGCCAGCAGCATCCCCCGCGGGAGTAGCTCCTACAATGAGCAGTTCTTC.

The genes are TRBV27 and TRBJ2-3, with TRBD2 as a possible D gene (6 bases). This CDR3 spans 15 amino acids. Trimming took off 3 bases at V and 0 bases at J, with 10 bases between the two ends. The germline V gene has CDR1 MNHEY and CDR2 SMNVEV (reference sequence). The CDR3 loop reads CASSFEGTSTDTQYF. The CDR3 DNA follows: TGTGCCAGCAGTTTTGAGGGGACTAGCACAGATACGCAGTATTTT.

Concerning this clonotype: The junction does not match germline at one end; this may be a read error. The chain couples TRBV29-1 to TRBJ2-5, with unresolved D. Germline V gene lookup returns CDR1 SQVTM and CDR2 ANQGSEA. CDR3 length: 14 amino acids. This CDR3 is CSVKDRSRGETQYF. The CDR3 region has the DNA TGCAGCGTTAAAGATCGAAGTCGCGGAGAGACCCAGTACTTC.

The V call is TRBV12-3 or TRBV12-4, the J call TRBJ2-1, with 9 positions matching TRBD1. The J call may be incorrect, as the DNA end agrees better with TRBJ2-7. The CDR3 covers 16 residues. DNA for the CDR3: TGTGCCAGCCTTACTTCCGGGACAGGGAATTACAATGAGCAGTACTTC. It is translated as CASLTSGTGNYNEQYF.

The chain uses TRBV6-1 and TRBJ2-1; 12 nucleotides line up with TRBD2. The V segment lost 6 bases and the J segment 5 bases; nucleotides outside the gene matches: 11. Germline lookup yields CDR1 MNHNS and CDR2 SASEGT. CDR3 length: 17 residues. This CDR3 is CASSATLTSGSDNEQFF. The DNA of the CDR3 is TGTGCCAGCAGCGCTACCTTGACTAGCGGGAGTGACAATGAGCAGTTCTTC.

This clonotype was counted a single time. This sequence joins TRBV7-9 and TRBJ1-4; no reliable D call. This CDR3 comprises 14 residues. Germline V CDR1 and CDR2: SEHNR, FQNEAQ (reference sequence). The ends were cut back, 5 bases at V and 4 bases at J, with 11 bases in the middle. CDR3 bases: TGTGCCAGCAGCCGGACGGTCGATAATGAAAAACTGTTTTTT. It is translated as CASSRTVDNEKLFF.

The V gene is TRBV20-1, the J gene TRBJ2-4, with 7 nucleotides matching TRBD2. CDR1 is DFQATT and CDR2 is SNEGSKA in the germline V gene (reference sequence). The CDR3 consists of 16 residues. Trimming at V came to 0 bases and at J to 13 bases, leaving 18 bases not matched to a gene. CDR3 sequence reads: CSARDQEGSIGREQYF. As DNA, the CDR3 is TGCAGTGCTAGAGATCAGGAGGGCAGCATAGGGCGGGAGCAGTACTTC.

This sequence joins TRBV9 and TRBJ2-7; 8 bases match TRBD2. Germline CDR1 SGDLS, CDR2 YYNGEE. V trimming: 1 base; J trimming: 6 bases; junction bases outside the gene matches: 3. The CDR3 covers 13 residues. DNA for the CDR3: TGTGCCAGCAGCGTATCAGCGGGAGCCGAGCAGTACTTC. Translated: CASSVSAGAEQYF.

This chain joins TRBV11-3 and TRBJ2-1, with TRBD1 matching over 9 bases. Germline V gene sequence: CDR1 SGHNT, CDR2 YENEEA. The CDR3 runs to 20 residues. V lost 0 bases, J lost 8 bases, and 20 bases stayed unmatched. The CDR3 DNA sequence: TGTGCCAGCAGCTTAGATGGGGAGAGAGGGACAGGGCCCATTTTCGATGAGCAGTTCTTC. Its protein product is CASSLDGERGTGPIFDEQFF. Full variable domain (rest looked up from reference TRBV11-3 and TRBJ2-1): EAGVVQSPRYKIIEKKQPVAFWCNPISGHNTLYWYLQNLGQGPELLIRYENEEAVDDSQLPKDRFSAERLKGVDSTLKIQPAELGDSAVYLCASSLDGERGTGPIFDEQFFGPGTRLTVL.

The CDR3 DNA follows: TGTGCCAGCAGGGGGGCCACCGGGGAGCTGTTTTTT. It encodes CASRGATGELFF. V usage is TRBV28 and J usage is TRBJ2-2, with D perhaps matching TRBD1 (6 bases). V gave up 6 bases and J gave up 4 bases, with 6 bases separating them. This CDR3 has 12 residues. From germline, CDR1 is MDHEN and CDR2 SYDVKM.

The chain carries TRBV29-1 and TRBJ2-7; the match to TRBD2 covers 7 bases. Near its end, the DNA agrees better with TRBJ2-5, so the J call may be wrong. This CDR3 is 13 amino acids long. Germline loops: CDR1 SQVTM, CDR2 ANQGSEA. The CDR3 loop is CSVGQGGSETQYF. The CDR3 region has the DNA TGCAGCGTTGGGCAGGGAGGGTCAGAGACCCAGTACTTC.

The chain is built from TRBV12-3 or TRBV12-4 and TRBJ2-5; the match to TRBD2 covers 7 bases. The end of the DNA aligns better with TRBJ2-7, so the J call may be wrong. The CDR3 has 13 residues. As DNA, the CDR3 is TGTGCCAGCAACAAAGACGGGGGGAACGAGCAGTACTTC. It codes for CASNKDGGNEQYF.

The V and J genes are TRBV29-1 and TRBJ1-5, with a weak D call TRBD1 (6 bases). V gave up 6 bases and J gave up 6 bases, with 15 bases separating them. This CDR3 is built from 13 residues. Germline V gives CDR1 SQVTM, CDR2 ANQGSEA. CDR3: CSVGGGEGQPQHF. The CDR3 DNA follows: TGCAGCGTGGGGGGCGGGGAAGGTCAGCCCCAGCATTTT.

The chain uses TRBV6-1 and TRBJ1-5; D ambiguous. Germline CDR1 MNHNS, CDR2 SASEGT. This CDR3 has 14 amino acids. Between the trimmed V and J ends, which lost 4 bases and 3 bases, there was a span of 10 bases. The CDR3 sequence: CASSVSTDNQPQHF. CDR3 sequence (DNA): TGTGCCAGCAGTGTGAGCACTGACAATCAGCCCCAGCATTTT.

This clonotype was observed once. The chain links TRBV7-6 to TRBJ2-3; D is undetermined. Trimming removed 10 bases from V and 1 base from J, with 9 bases in between. Germline CDR1 is SGHVS and CDR2 is FNYEAQ. The CDR3 covers 12 residues. In DNA, the CDR3 is TGTGCCATCTCGATGGGCACAGATACGCAGTATTTT. As protein: CAISMGTDTQYF.

V usage is TRBV6-1 and J usage is TRBJ2-2, with 13 positions matching TRBD2. The germline V gene encodes CDR1 MNHNS and CDR2 SASEGT. The CDR3 is 17 amino acids. V was clipped by 5 bases and J by 6 bases; unmatched bases: 9. CDR3 coding DNA: TGTGCCAGCAGTCGACTAGCGGGAGGCCAGGGGGCCGGGGAGCTGTTTTTT. Amino acid sequence: CASSRLAGGQGAGELFF.